The rows below give T cell receptor beta chains drawn from one sample of a study of beta chain features in type 1 diabetes. TCRdb's table, derived via immunoSEQ multiplex PCR, lists solely in-frame clones and lacks some. Of about 470,000 clones in the sample, over 25% are singletons; the top ten hold around 0.065%. Input material: naive CD4+ T cells from blood. The receptors derive from a man between 18 and 29 years old in good health. Each CDR3 is given with its conserved first and last residue. Fields, in order: clone size, J gene, V gene, D gene, CDR3 protein, CDR3 DNA. A D gene is named only where the DNA matches it firmly. Clone size, where shown, is once, few, many, or a class for clones that have expanded.

clone size: few
J gene: TRBJ1-1
V gene: TRBV29-1
D gene: TRBD1
CDR3 protein: CSVVGTGGLNTEAFF
CDR3 DNA: TGCAGCGTCGTCGGGACAGGGGGTTTGAACACTGAAGCTTTCTTT

clone size: few
J gene: TRBJ1-2
V gene: TRBV7-9
D gene: -
CDR3 protein: CASSLGGRGDYGYTF
CDR3 DNA: TGTGCCAGCAGCTTAGGCGGCAGGGGCGACTATGGCTACACCTTC

clone size: -
J gene: TRBJ2-1
V gene: TRBV5-1
D gene: TRBD1
CDR3 protein: CASSSGQAWGEQFF
CDR3 DNA: TGCGCCAGCAGCTCTGGACAGGCGTGGGGTGAGCAGTTCTTC

clone size: few
J gene: TRBJ1-4
V gene: TRBV2
D gene: -
CDR3 protein: CASSPRGGQQLFF
CDR3 DNA: TGTGCCAGCAGTCCCCGGGGAGGACAACAACTGTTTTTT

clone size: -
J gene: TRBJ1-2
V gene: TRBV10-3
D gene: -
CDR3 protein: CAISVVGSGGYTF
CDR3 DNA: TGTGCCATCAGTGTCGTCGGCTCGGGTGGCTACACCTTC

clone size: few
J gene: TRBJ1-5
V gene: TRBV28
D gene: TRBD1
CDR3 protein: CATFPRGRGNQPQHF
CDR3 DNA: TGTGCCACCTTCCCCAGGGGGCGAGGCAATCAGCCCCAGCATTTT

clone size: -
J gene: TRBJ2-5
V gene: TRBV18
D gene: -
CDR3 protein: CASSPVTGGSMETQYF
CDR3 DNA: TGTGCCAGCTCACCAGTTACAGGTGGCTCTATGGAGACCCAGTACTTC

clone size: -
J gene: TRBJ2-7
V gene: TRBV30
D gene: TRBD2
CDR3 protein: CAWSASGGESYEQYF
CDR3 DNA: TGTGCCTGGAGTGCTAGCGGGGGGGAATCCTACGAGCAGTACTTC

clone size: -
J gene: TRBJ1-3
V gene: TRBV28
D gene: -
CDR3 protein: CASNPLSGNTIYF
CDR3 DNA: TGTGCCAGCAACCCTCTCTCTGGAAACACCATATATTTT

clone size: -
J gene: TRBJ1-2
V gene: TRBV20-1
D gene: -
CDR3 protein: CSASQYGYTF
CDR3 DNA: TGCAGTGCTAGTCAATATGGCTACACCTTC

clone size: few
J gene: TRBJ2-2
V gene: TRBV29-1
D gene: -
CDR3 protein: CSVVSDWTGELFF
CDR3 DNA: TGCAGCGTTGTTAGCGATTGGACCGGGGAGCTGTTTTTT

clone size: -
J gene: TRBJ2-7
V gene: TRBV30
D gene: TRBD2
CDR3 protein: CAWSKAGPSYEQYF
CDR3 DNA: TGTGCCTGGAGTAAAGCGGGACCGTCCTACGAGCAGTACTTC

clone size: -
J gene: TRBJ2-1
V gene: TRBV4-1
D gene: -
CDR3 protein: CASSLNNEQFF
CDR3 DNA: TGCGCCAGCAGCCTAAACAATGAGCAGTTCTTC

clone size: few
J gene: TRBJ2-1
V gene: TRBV30
D gene: -
CDR3 protein: CAWSVGPGQNEQFF
CDR3 DNA: TGTGCCTGGAGTGTAGGCCCAGGGCAGAATGAGCAGTTCTTC

clone size: -
J gene: TRBJ2-7
V gene: TRBV30
D gene: TRBD1
CDR3 protein: CAWSALGQGGVYEQYF
CDR3 DNA: TGTGCCTGGAGTGCTTTAGGACAGGGTGGTGTCTACGAGCAGTACTTC

clone size: -
J gene: TRBJ2-5
V gene: TRBV30
D gene: TRBD1
CDR3 protein: CAWNPPGQGWALSETQYF
CDR3 DNA: TGTGCCTGGAACCCCCCGGGACAGGGGTGGGCCTTATCGGAGACCCAGTACTTC

clone size: -
J gene: TRBJ2-7
V gene: TRBV6-6
D gene: TRBD1
CDR3 protein: CASSLQGLGYEQYF
CDR3 DNA: TGTGCCAGCAGTCTACAGGGGCTCGGGTACGAGCAGTACTTC

clone size: -
J gene: TRBJ2-7
V gene: TRBV7-9
D gene: TRBD1
CDR3 protein: CASSRDRAVEQYF
CDR3 DNA: TGTGCCAGCAGCCGGGACAGGGCCGTCGAGCAGTACTTC

clone size: -
J gene: TRBJ2-5
V gene: TRBV7-2
D gene: -
CDR3 protein: CASSLGRGLRETQYF
CDR3 DNA: TGTGCCAGCAGCTTAGGGCGGGGCTTAAGGGAGACCCAGTACTTC

clone size: -
J gene: TRBJ2-1
V gene: TRBV7-6
D gene: -
CDR3 protein: CASSRSDLNNEQFF
CDR3 DNA: TGTGCCAGCAGCCGTTCGGACCTTAACAATGAGCAGTTCTTC

clone size: -
J gene: TRBJ2-3
V gene: TRBV7-2
D gene: -
CDR3 protein: CASSLRLGGTDTQYF
CDR3 DNA: TGTGCCAGCAGCCTACGACTCGGGGGCACAGATACGCAGTATTTT

clone size: -
J gene: TRBJ1-2
V gene: TRBV28
D gene: -
CDR3 protein: CASSLILPPGYTF
CDR3 DNA: TGTGCCAGCAGTTTGATACTCCCGCCTGGCTACACCTTC

clone size: -
J gene: TRBJ2-1
V gene: TRBV25-1
D gene: TRBD1
CDR3 protein: CASSDTGQGVRNEQFF
CDR3 DNA: TGTGCCAGCAGTGACACGGGACAGGGGGTACGCAATGAGCAGTTCTTC

clone size: few
J gene: TRBJ2-3
V gene: TRBV28
D gene: TRBD1
CDR3 protein: CASRGPGQGGTQYF
CDR3 DNA: TGTGCCAGCAGGGGCCCGGGACAGGGAGGTACGCAGTATTTT

clone size: -
J gene: TRBJ2-2
V gene: TRBV7-3
D gene: -
CDR3 protein: CASSLNSATNTGELFF
CDR3 DNA: TGTGCCAGCAGCTTAAACAGCGCGACGAACACCGGGGAGCTGTTTTTT

clone size: few
J gene: TRBJ2-5
V gene: TRBV29-1
D gene: TRBD2
CDR3 protein: CSVLLAEETQYF
CDR3 DNA: TGCAGCGTTCTACTAGCGGAAGAGACCCAGTACTTC

clone size: -
J gene: TRBJ2-6
V gene: TRBV10-3
D gene: TRBD1
CDR3 protein: CATGQLSSGANVLTF
CDR3 DNA: TGTGCCACGGGACAGTTAAGCTCTGGGGCCAACGTCCTGACTTTC

clone size: few
J gene: TRBJ2-7
V gene: TRBV6-6
D gene: TRBD1
CDR3 protein: CASSWDRYYEQYF
CDR3 DNA: TGTGCCAGCAGTTGGGACAGGTACTACGAGCAGTACTTC